Listed here are 13 T cell receptor beta chains from one sample, sequenced in a study of cytotoxic CD8 clonotypes in ibrutinib-treated CLL (dated by TCRdb to the early 2020s). Receptor amplification or capture employed the immunoSEQ multiplex PCR assay. As stored in TCRdb, this immuneACCESS dataset retains in-frame rearrangements with V and J assigned. A fraction of the clones does not appear; measured against another copy, unresolved V genes explain less than half of the discrepancy, and the remainder lacks a known reason. Counted in this sample were under 150,000 clones; roughly 84% of them appeared once. The ten most abundant clones make up around 3% of the sample. The intended sense of this specimen's time point label: around 25 months on ibrutinib. The sample here was PBMCs, taken after 24 months of ibrutinib treatment. The receptors shown here come from a human donor with chronic lymphocytic leukemia.

The chain is built from TRBV7-2 and TRBJ1-4; the D is unclear. CDR1 is SGHTA, CDR2 FQGNSA, per germline. The V gene lost 5 bases and the J gene lost 7 bases, with 23 bases spanning the gap. The CDR3 covers 17 residues. CDR3 DNA sequence: TGTGCCAGCAGCGGAGTGGGCAGAGGGATGTCAAGTGAAAAACTGTTTTTT. Translated, it gives CASSGVGRGMSSEKLFF. Using reference TRBV7-2 and TRBJ1-4 for the parts outside the CDR3, the full variable domain is GAGVSQSPSNKVTEKGKDVELRCDPISGHTALYWYRQSLGQGLEFLIYFQGNSAPDKSGLPSDRFSAERTGGSVSTLTIQRTQQEDSAVYLCASSGVGRGMSSEKLFFGSGTQLSVL.

The chain employs TRBV6-1 and TRBJ2-7; TRBD1 aligns across 8 bases. Germline V CDR1 and CDR2: MNHNS, SASEGT. V shed 6 bases and J 9 bases; nucleotides not matched to a gene: 10. This CDR3 is built from 13 residues. The CDR3 nucleotides read TGTGCCAGCAGAACAAGTGACAGGGGACGGCAGTACTTC. Translated, it gives CASRTSDRGRQYF.

This chain joins TRBV5-1 and TRBJ2-3; 10 positions match TRBD2. The CDR3 runs 18 residues. The ends lost 0 bases at V and 2 bases at J; junction bases unmatched: 9. Germline assignment: CDR1 SGHRS and CDR2 YFSETQ. CDR3 amino acids: CASSLATASGGSTDTQYF. The CDR3 DNA sequence: TGCGCCAGCAGCTTGGCCACGGCTAGCGGGGGATCCACAGATACGCAGTATTTT.

This rearrangement joins TRBV7-2 to TRBJ1-2, with 9 bases lining up with TRBD1. Unmatched junction bases numbered 9, after V lost 5 bases and J lost 5 bases. The CDR3 consists of 15 residues. Germline assignment: CDR1 SGHTA and CDR2 FQGNSA. The chain's CDR3 is CASSPTGGGVYGYTF. The CDR3 DNA follows: TGTGCCAGCAGCCCCACAGGGGGCGGGGTATATGGCTACACCTTC.

The V call is TRBV19, the J call TRBJ1-6; D is undetermined. The CDR3 sequence is 12 residues long. V dropped 3 bases and J dropped 7 bases, with 4 bases sitting between them. Per germline, CDR1 LNHDA and CDR2 SQIVND (reference sequence). CDR3 coding DNA: TGTGCCAGTAGTATGGGGAATTCACCCCTCCACTTT. It specifies CASSMGNSPLHF.

The genes are TRBV6-1 and TRBJ2-1; 8 bases map to TRBD1. The germline V gene has CDR1 MNHNS and CDR2 SASEGT. This CDR3 is built from 14 residues. Losses at the gene ends were 4 bases for V and 12 bases for J; bases not matched to a gene: 11. The CDR3 here is CASSAETGGTAQFF. The CDR3 bases are TGTGCCAGCAGTGCCGAAACAGGGGGAACGGCGCAGTTCTTC.

V is TRBV4-1 and J is TRBJ2-2, with TRBD2 identical over 7 bases. The CDR3 runs 17 residues. The V gene end was trimmed by 4 bases and the J gene end by 0 bases; junction bases not matched to a gene: 8. Germline V CDR1 and CDR2: MGHRA, YSYEKL. The CDR3, as DNA: TGCGCCAGCAGCCTTACAGTGGGGAGGGCGAACACCGGGGAGCTGTTTTTT. Amino acids: CASSLTVGRANTGELFF.

This chain links TRBV28 with TRBJ2-5, with 7 bases identical to TRBD1. Trimming took 4 bases from V and 2 from J; bases not matched to a gene: 7. The CDR3 runs 15 residues. CDR1 is MDHEN and CDR2 is SYDVKM in the germline V gene. The CDR3 spells CASSSRQGRQETQYF. The CDR3 DNA follows: TGTGCCAGCAGTTCCCGACAGGGTAGGCAAGAGACCCAGTACTTC.

This rearrangement joins TRBV19 to TRBJ1-1, with a weak D call TRBD1 (6 bases). Trimming left V 3 bases short and J 5 bases short, with 13 bases between. Germline loops: CDR1 LNHDA, CDR2 SQIVND (reference sequence). The CDR3 is made up of 14 amino acids. The CDR3 DNA sequence: TGTGCCAGTAGTATCAGGGCCACAGGGACTGAAGCTTTCTTT. Translation gives CASSIRATGTEAFF.

The chain carries TRBV19 and TRBJ2-4, with D perhaps matching TRBD2 (5 bases). Germline CDR1 reads LNHDA; CDR2 reads SQIVND (reference sequence). V was clipped by 4 bases and J by 6 bases, with 13 bases between them. This CDR3 comprises 14 residues. CDR3 residues: CASSTQPGRNIQYF. The DNA of the CDR3 is TGTGCCAGTAGTACCCAACCGGGGAGAAACATTCAGTACTTC.

The chain has TRBV1 and TRBJ2-6; TRBD2, the table's D call, lacks a check against the DNA. TRBV1 is a documented pseudogene. The CDR3 totals 17 residues. CDR3 nucleotides: TGCACCAGCAGGACTTGCTGTGCACAAAGTCGGGCCAACGTCCTGACTTTC. It codes for CTSRTCCAQSRANVLTF.

The chain has TRBV7-3 and TRBJ1-6; 7 nucleotides match TRBD1. Germline CDR1 reads SGHTA; CDR2 reads FQGTGA. This CDR3 spans 15 amino acids. J gave up 6 bases and V 5 bases, and 7 bases lay outside the gene matches. This CDR3 is CASSPRDSSNSPLHF. The CDR3 DNA follows: TGTGCCAGCAGCCCGCGGGACAGTAGTAATTCACCCCTCCACTTT.

This chain connects TRBV5-4 to TRBJ1-1, with D uncertain. The CDR3 has 14 residues. The germline V and J ends were trimmed by 4 bases and 5 bases, with 15 bases remaining between them. Per the germline V gene, CDR1 is SGHNT and CDR2 is YYREEE (reference sequence). CDR3 region: CASSPQRGFTEAFF. The CDR3 DNA reads TGTGCCAGCAGCCCGCAACGGGGTTTTACTGAAGCTTTCTTT.